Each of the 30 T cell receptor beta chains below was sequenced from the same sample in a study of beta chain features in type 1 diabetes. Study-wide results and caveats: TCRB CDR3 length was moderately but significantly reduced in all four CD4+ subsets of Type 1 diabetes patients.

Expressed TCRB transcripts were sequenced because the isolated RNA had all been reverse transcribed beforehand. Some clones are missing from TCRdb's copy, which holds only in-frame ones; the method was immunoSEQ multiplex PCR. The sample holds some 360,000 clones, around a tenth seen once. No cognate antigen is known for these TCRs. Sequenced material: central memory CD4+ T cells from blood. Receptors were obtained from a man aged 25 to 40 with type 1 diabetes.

CDR3 DNA sequence: TGTGCCAGCAGCTTAGGTCGACTAGCGGGAGATGATGAGCAGTTCTTC. This translates into CASSLGRLAGDDEQFF. V usage is TRBV7-9 and J usage is TRBJ2-1; 12 bases line up with TRBD2. V was clipped by 1 base and J by 8 bases; unmatched bases: 6. The V gene's germline CDR1 is SEHNR and CDR2 FQNEAQ (reference sequence). The CDR3 sequence is 16 residues long.

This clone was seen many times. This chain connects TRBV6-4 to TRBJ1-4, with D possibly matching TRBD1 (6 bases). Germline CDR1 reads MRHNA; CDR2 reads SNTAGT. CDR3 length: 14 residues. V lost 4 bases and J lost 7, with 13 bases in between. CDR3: CASSAGTKGEKLFF. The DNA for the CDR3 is TGTGCCAGCAGTGCCGGGACAAAGGGTGAAAAACTGTTTTTT.

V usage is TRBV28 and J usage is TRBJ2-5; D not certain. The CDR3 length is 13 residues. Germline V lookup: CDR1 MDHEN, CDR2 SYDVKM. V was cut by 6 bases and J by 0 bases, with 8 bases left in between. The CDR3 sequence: CASSREYQETQYF. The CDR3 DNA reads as TGTGCCAGCAGCCGAGAGTACCAAGAGACCCAGTACTTC.

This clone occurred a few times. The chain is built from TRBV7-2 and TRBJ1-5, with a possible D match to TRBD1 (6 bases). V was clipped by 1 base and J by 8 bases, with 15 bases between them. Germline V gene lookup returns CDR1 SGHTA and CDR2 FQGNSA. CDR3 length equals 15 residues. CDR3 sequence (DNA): TGTGCCAGCAGCTTAGACTGGGGACATGGGGAGCCCCAGCATTTT. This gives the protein CASSLDWGHGEPQHF.

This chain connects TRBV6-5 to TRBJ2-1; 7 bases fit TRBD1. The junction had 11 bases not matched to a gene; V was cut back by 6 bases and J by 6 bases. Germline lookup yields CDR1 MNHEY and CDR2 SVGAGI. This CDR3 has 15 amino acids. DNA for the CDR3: TGTGCCAGCAGACACAGGGGTCTTAGAGGCAATGAGCAGTTCTTC. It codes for CASRHRGLRGNEQFF.

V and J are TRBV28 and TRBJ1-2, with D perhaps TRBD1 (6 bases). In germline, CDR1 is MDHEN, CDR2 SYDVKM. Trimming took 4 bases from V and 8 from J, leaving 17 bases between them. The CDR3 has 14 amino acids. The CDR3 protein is CASSYQTGGGGYTF. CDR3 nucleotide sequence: TGTGCCAGCAGTTACCAGACAGGTGGAGGAGGCTACACCTTC.

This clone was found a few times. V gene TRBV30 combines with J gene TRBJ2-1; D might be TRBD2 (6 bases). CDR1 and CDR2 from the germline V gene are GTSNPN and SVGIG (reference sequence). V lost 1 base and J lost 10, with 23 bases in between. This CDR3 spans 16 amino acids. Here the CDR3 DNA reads TGTGCCTGGAGTGACCAGGCCGGGAGAAAACTGGGCGAGCAGTTCTTC. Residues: CAWSDQAGRKLGEQFF. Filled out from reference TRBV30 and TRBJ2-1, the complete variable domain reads SQTIHQWPATLVQPVGSPLSLECTVEGTSNPNLYWYRQAAGRGLQLLFYSVGIGQISSEVPQNLSASRPQDRQFILSSKKLLLSDSGFYLCAWSDQAGRKLGEQFFGPGTRLTVL.

In DNA form, the CDR3 reads TGTGCCAGCTTCAGGTCTACAGATCTCCTACGAGGGCAGTACTTC. The encoded protein is CASFRSTDLLRGQYF. The rearrangement joins TRBV28 to TRBJ2-7; D unresolved. The length of the CDR3 is 15 residues. Germline values: CDR1 MDHEN, CDR2 SYDVKM. V gave up 8 bases and J gave up 9 bases, with 26 bases separating them.

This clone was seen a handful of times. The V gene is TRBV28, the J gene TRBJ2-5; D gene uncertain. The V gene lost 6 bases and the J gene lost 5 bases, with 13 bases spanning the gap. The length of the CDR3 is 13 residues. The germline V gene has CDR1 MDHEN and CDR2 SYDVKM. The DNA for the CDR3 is TGTGCCAGCAGGCCTTATAGAATGGAGACCCAGTACTTC. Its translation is CASRPYRMETQYF.

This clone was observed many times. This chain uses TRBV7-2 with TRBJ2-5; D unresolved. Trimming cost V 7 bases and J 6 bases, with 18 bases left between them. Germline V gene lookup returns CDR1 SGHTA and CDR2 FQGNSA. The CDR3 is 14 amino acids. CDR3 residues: CASTRFLATQTQYF. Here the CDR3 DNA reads TGTGCCAGCACCCGGTTTTTGGCAACCCAGACCCAGTACTTC. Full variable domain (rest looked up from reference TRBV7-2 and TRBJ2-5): GAGVSQSPSNKVTEKGKDVELRCDPISGHTALYWYRQSLGQGLEFLIYFQGNSAPDKSGLPSDRFSAERTGGSVSTLTIQRTQQEDSAVYLCASTRFLATQTQYFGPGTRLLVL.

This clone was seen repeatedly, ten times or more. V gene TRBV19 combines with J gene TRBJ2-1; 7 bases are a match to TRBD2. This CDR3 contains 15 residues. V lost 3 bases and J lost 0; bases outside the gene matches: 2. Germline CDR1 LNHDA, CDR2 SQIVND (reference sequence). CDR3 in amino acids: CASSMGGSSYNEQFF. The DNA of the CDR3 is TGTGCCAGTAGTATGGGCGGGAGCTCCTACAATGAGCAGTTCTTC.

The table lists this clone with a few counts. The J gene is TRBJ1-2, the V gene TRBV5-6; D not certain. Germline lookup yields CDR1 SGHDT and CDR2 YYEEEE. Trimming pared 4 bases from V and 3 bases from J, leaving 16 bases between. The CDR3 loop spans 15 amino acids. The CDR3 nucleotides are TGTGCCAGCAGCCCACGGCCCGGGAACGACTATGGCTACACCTTC. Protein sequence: CASSPRPGNDYGYTF.

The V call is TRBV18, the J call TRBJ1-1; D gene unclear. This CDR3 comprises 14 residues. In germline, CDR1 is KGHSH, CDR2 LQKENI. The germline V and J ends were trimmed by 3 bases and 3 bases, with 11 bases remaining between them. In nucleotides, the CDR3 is TGTGCCAGCTCACCCCGGTTGAGAGACACTGAAGCTTTCTTT. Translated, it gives CASSPRLRDTEAFF.

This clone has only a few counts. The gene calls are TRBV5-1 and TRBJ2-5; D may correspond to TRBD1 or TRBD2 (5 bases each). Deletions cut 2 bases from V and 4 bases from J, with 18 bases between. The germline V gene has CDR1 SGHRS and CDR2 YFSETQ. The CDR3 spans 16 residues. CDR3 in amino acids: CASSLTGLPAPETQYF. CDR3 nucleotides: TGCGCCAGCAGCTTAACGGGGCTTCCAGCCCCAGAGACCCAGTACTTC.

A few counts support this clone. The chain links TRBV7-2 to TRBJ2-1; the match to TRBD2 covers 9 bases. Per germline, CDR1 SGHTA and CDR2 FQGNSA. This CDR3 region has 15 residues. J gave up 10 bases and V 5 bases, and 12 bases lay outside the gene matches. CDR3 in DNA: TGTGCCAGCAGCCCTACTAGCGGGTCCCTCCTGGAGCAGTTCTTC. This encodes CASSPTSGSLLEQFF.

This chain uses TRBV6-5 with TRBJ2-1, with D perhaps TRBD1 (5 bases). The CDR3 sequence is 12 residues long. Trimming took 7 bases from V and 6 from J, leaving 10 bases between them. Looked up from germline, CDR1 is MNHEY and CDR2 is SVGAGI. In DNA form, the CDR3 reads TGTGCCAGCAACGTAGGGGTCAATGAGCAGTTCTTC. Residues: CASNVGVNEQFF.

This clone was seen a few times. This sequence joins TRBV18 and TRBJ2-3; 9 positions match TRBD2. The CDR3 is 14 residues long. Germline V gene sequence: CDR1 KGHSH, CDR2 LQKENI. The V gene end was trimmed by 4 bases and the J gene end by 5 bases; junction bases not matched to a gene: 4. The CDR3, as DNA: TGTGCCAGCTCACGGACTAGCGCTCTAGATACGCAGTATTTT. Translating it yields CASSRTSALDTQYF.

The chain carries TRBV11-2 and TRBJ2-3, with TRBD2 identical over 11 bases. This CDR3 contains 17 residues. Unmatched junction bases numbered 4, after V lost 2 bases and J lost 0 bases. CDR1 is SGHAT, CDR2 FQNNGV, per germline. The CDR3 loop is CASSLSRTSGSTDTQYF. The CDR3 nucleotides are TGTGCCAGCAGCTTATCCCGGACTAGCGGGAGCACAGATACGCAGTATTTT.

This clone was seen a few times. CDR3 DNA sequence: TGTGCCAGCAGTTTGTCTGGGGGGATGAACTACGAGCAGTACTTC. Protein product: CASSLSGGMNYEQYF. This chain links TRBV28 with TRBJ2-7, with a weak D call TRBD2 (6 bases). Germline values: CDR1 MDHEN, CDR2 SYDVKM. The CDR3 length is 15 residues. The ends were cut back, 3 bases at V and 3 bases at J, with 15 bases in the middle. Complete variable domain (other parts from reference TRBV28 and TRBJ2-7): DVKVTQSSRYLVKRTGEKVFLECVQDMDHENMFWYRQDPGLGLRLIYFSYDVKMKEKGDIPEGYSVSREKKERFSLILESASTNQTSMYLCASSLSGGMNYEQYFGPGTRLTVT.

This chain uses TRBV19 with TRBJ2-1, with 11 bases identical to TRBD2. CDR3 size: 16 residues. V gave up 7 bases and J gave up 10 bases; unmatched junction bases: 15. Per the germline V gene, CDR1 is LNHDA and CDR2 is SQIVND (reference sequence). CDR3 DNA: TGTGCCAGTACCAAAGAAGGGCTAGCGGGAGGCCCAGAGCAGTTCTTC. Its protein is CASTKEGLAGGPEQFF. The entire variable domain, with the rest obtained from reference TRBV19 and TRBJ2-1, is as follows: DGGITQSPKYLFRKEGQNVTLSCEQNLNHDAMYWYRQDPGQGLRLIYYSQIVNDFQKGDIAEGYSVSREKKESFPLTVTSAQKNPTAFYLCASTKEGLAGGPEQFFGPGTRLTVL.

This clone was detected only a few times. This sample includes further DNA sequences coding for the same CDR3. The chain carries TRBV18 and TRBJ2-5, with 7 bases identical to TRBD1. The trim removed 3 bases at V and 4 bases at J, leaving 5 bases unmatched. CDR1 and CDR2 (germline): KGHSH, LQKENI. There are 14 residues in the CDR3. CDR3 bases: TGTGCCAGCTCACCCACAGGGGCCGGAGAGACCCAGTACTTC. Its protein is CASSPTGAGETQYF.

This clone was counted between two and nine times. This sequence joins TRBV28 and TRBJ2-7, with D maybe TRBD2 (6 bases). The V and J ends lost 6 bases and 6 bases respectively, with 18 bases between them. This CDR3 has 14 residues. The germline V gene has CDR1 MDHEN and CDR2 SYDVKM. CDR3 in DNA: TGTGCCAGCAGAATCTCCGGGACTCCCCTCGAGCAGTACTTC. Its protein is CASRISGTPLEQYF.

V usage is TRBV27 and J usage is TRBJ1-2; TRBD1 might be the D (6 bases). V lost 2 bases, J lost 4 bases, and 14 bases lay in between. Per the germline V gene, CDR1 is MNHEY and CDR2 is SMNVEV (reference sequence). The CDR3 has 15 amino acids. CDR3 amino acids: CASSLLLGAGYGYTF. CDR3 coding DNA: TGTGCCAGCAGTTTACTTCTGGGGGCTGGCTATGGCTACACCTTC.

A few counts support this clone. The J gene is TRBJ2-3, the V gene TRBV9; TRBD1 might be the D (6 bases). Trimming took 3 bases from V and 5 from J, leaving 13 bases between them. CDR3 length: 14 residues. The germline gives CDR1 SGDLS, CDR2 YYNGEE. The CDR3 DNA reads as TGTGCCAGCAGCGGGGAACAAGGGGGAGATACGCAGTATTTT. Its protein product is CASSGEQGGDTQYF.

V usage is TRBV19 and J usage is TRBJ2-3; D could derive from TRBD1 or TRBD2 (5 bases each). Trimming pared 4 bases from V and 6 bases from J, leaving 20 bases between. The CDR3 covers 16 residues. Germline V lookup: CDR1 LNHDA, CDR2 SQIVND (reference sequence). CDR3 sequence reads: CASSTAGTYLRDTQYF. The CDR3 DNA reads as TGTGCCAGTAGTACGGCCGGGACCTACCTCCGGGATACGCAGTATTTT. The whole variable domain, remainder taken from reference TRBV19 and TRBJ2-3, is DGGITQSPKYLFRKEGQNVTLSCEQNLNHDAMYWYRQDPGQGLRLIYYSQIVNDFQKGDIAEGYSVSREKKESFPLTVTSAQKNPTAFYLCASSTAGTYLRDTQYFGPGTRLTVL.

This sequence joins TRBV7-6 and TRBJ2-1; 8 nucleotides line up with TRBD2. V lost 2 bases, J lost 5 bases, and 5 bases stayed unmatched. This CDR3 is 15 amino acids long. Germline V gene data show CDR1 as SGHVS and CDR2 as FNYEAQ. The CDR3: CASSLLAGLHNEQFF. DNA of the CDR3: TGTGCCAGCAGCTTACTAGCGGGCCTGCACAATGAGCAGTTCTTC.

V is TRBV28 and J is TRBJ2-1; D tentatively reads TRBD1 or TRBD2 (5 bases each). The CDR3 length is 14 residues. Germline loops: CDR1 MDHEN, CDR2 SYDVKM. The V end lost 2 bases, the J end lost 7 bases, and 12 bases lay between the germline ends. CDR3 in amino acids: CASSLRGTRNEQFF. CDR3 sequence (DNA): TGTGCCAGCAGTTTAAGGGGAACTAGGAATGAGCAGTTCTTC.

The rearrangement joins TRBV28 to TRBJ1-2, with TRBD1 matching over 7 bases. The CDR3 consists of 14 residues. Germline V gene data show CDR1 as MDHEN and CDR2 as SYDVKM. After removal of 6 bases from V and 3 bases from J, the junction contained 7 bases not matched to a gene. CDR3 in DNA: TGTGCCAGCAGGAACCCAGGGGGACACTATGGCTACACCTTC. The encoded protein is CASRNPGGHYGYTF.

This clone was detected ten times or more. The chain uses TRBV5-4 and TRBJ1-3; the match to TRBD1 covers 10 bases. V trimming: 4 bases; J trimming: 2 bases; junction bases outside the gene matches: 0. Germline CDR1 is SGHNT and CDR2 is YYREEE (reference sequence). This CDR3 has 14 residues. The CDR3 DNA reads TGTGCCAGCAGCGGACAGGGGGCTGGAAACACCATATATTTT. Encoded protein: CASSGQGAGNTIYF.

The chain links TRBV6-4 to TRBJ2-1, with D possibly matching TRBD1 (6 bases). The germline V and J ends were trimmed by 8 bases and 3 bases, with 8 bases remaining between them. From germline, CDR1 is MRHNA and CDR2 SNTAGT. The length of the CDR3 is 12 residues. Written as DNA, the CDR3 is TGTGCCAGCGGGGACAACTACAATGAGCAGTTCTTC. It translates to CASGDNYNEQFF.